This is a list of T cell receptor beta chains from one sample in a study of cytomegalovirus exposure and HLA in healthy donors. TCRdb keeps only in-frame clones here, not all; method: immunoSEQ multiplex PCR. The sample holds approximately 73,000 clones, roughly 64% seen once. The specimen sequenced was PBMCs. All receptors come from a man aged 25 to 40 in good health and CMV-seropositive. The CDR3 runs from the conserved cysteine through the conserved F or W. The D gene is left open where the match is weak. A clone size is listed for some rows: how often the clone was seen (once, few, many), or a class if it is expanded.

V gene	clone size	J gene	D gene	CDR3 protein	CDR3 DNA
TRBV2	few	TRBJ1-2	TRBD1	CASSLTGLYGYTF	TGTGCCAGCAGCCTGACAGGGCTCTATGGCTACACCTTC
TRBV11-3	few	TRBJ2-5	TRBD2	CASSSTSGQETQYF	TGTGCCAGCAGCAGCACTAGCGGTCAAGAGACCCAGTACTTC
TRBV5-1	-	TRBJ2-7	-	CASSLWAHEQYF	TGCGCCAGCAGCTTATGGGCCCACGAGCAGTACTTC
TRBV7-9	once	TRBJ1-4	-	CASSSTLEKLFF	TGTGCCAGCAGCTCAACTCTCGAAAAACTGTTTTTT
TRBV19	-	TRBJ2-5	-	CASSRGLEGETQYF	TGTGCCAGTAGTAGGGGACTGGAGGGGGAGACCCAGTACTTC
TRBV15	-	TRBJ2-7	-	CATLEDKSYEQYF	TGTGCCACCCTTGAAGATAAGAGCTACGAGCAGTACTTC
TRBV28	-	TRBJ2-7	TRBD2	CASSLAGSSYEQYF	TGTGCCAGCTCCCTAGCGGGGTCCTCCTACGAGCAGTACTTC
TRBV7-2	-	TRBJ2-3	-	CASSLRDFPSTDTQYF	TGTGCCAGCAGCTTAAGGGACTTCCCTAGCACAGATACGCAGTATTTT
TRBV7-2	-	TRBJ2-7	TRBD2	CASSLASGGGYEQYF	TGTGCCAGCAGCTTAGCTAGCGGGGGCGGCTACGAGCAGTACTTC
TRBV5-5	-	TRBJ2-7	-	CASSFRQGPYQQYF	TGTGCCAGCAGCTTTAGGCAGGGCCCCTATCAGCAGTACTTC
TRBV6-5	-	TRBJ2-2	-	CASSYSGGELFF	TGTGCCAGCAGTTACTCCGGGGGGGAGCTGTTTTTT
TRBV11-2	-	TRBJ1-2	-	CASSLVGGWNYGYTF	TGTGCCAGCAGCTTAGTTGGGGGGTGGAACTATGGCTACACCTTC
TRBV5-1	-	TRBJ2-1	-	CASSLAGPDGEQFF	TGCGCCAGCAGCTTGGCCGGTCCGGACGGGGAACAGTTCTTC
TRBV5-1	few	TRBJ2-1	TRBD2	CASSLSGSGGSSYNEQFF	TGCGCCAGCAGCTTGAGCGGTAGCGGGGGCTCCTCCTACAATGAGCAGTTCTTC
TRBV7-7	-	TRBJ2-1	-	CASSLGSGSYNEQFF	TGTGCTAGCAGCTTGGGGAGTGGGTCCTACAATGAGCAGTTCTTC
TRBV12-5	-	TRBJ2-2	TRBD2	CASGLGELAGVAGELFF	TGTGCTAGTGGTTTGGGAGAACTAGCGGGAGTTGCCGGGGAGCTGTTTTTT
TRBV9	few	TRBJ2-3	-	CASSVVGASTDTQYF	TGTGCCAGCAGCGTAGTCGGAGCTAGCACAGATACGCAGTATTTT
TRBV6-4	few	TRBJ2-7	-	CASSEVRGVEQYF	TGTGCCAGCAGTGAAGTTCGGGGAGTCGAGCAGTACTTC
TRBV19	-	TRBJ2-7	-	CASSYESEQYF	TGTGCCAGTAGCTACGAGAGCGAGCAGTACTTC
TRBV18	-	TRBJ1-2	-	CASSPQTVNYGYTF	TGTGCCAGCTCACCACAAACGGTTAACTATGGCTACACCTTC
TRBV28	-	TRBJ2-2	TRBD1	CASRGTATGELFF	TGTGCCAGCAGGGGGACAGCCACCGGGGAGCTGTTTTTT
TRBV28	-	TRBJ1-5	-	CASSFRLADQPQHF	TGTGCCAGCAGTTTCCGACTCGCAGATCAGCCCCAGCATTTT
TRBV2	-	TRBJ2-1	-	CASPSSARGNEQFF	TGTGCCAGCCCCTCTAGCGCGAGAGGCAATGAGCAGTTCTTC
TRBV4-3	-	TRBJ2-1	-	CASSQERRSGLLF	TGCGCCAGCAGCCAAGAACGCAGGTCAGGGTTGCTCTTC
TRBV15	-	TRBJ1-5	-	CATSRDGGAGQPQHF	TGTGCCACCAGCAGAGATGGGGGCGCGGGTCAGCCCCAGCATTTT
TRBV6-1	few	TRBJ2-5	TRBD1	CASSDPRDRGFQETQYF	TGTGCCAGCAGTGACCCCCGGGACAGGGGGTTCCAAGAGACCCAGTACTTC
TRBV5-1	-	TRBJ2-5	-	CASSLETEETQYF	TGCGCCAGCAGCCTAGAGACGGAAGAGACCCAGTACTTC
TRBV4-1	-	TRBJ2-3	TRBD2	CASSQGPTSGYTDTQYF	TGCGCCAGCAGCCAAGGGCCGACTAGCGGGTACACAGATACGCAGTATTTT
TRBV29-1	few	TRBJ1-2	-	CSGNGGVDYGYTF	TGCAGCGGCAACGGAGGGGTAGACTATGGCTACACCTTC
TRBV6-6	-	TRBJ2-3	TRBD2	CASHAPGTSGDTQYF	TGTGCCAGCCATGCCCCCGGGACTAGTGGAGATACGCAGTATTTT
TRBV4-1	-	TRBJ2-7	-	CASSQYPGSVYEQYF	TGCGCCAGCAGCCAATATCCCGGGAGTGTCTACGAGCAGTACTTC
TRBV28	few	TRBJ2-3	TRBD1	CASSRDRDTDTQYF	TGTGCCAGCAGTAGGGACAGGGACACAGATACGCAGTATTTT
TRBV11-2	few	TRBJ2-7	-	CASSFRGKTREQYF	TGTGCCAGCAGCTTTCGGGGAAAAACGAGGGAGCAGTACTTC
TRBV4-3	-	TRBJ2-7	TRBD2	CASSQDYDSGTYEQYF	TGCGCCAGCAGCCAAGATTATGATAGCGGGACGTACGAGCAGTACTTC
TRBV20-1	-	TRBJ2-5	-	CSARPEETQYF	TGCAGTGCTAGACCAGAAGAGACCCAGTACTTC
TRBV2	-	TRBJ1-2	TRBD1	CASSNPGQGDGYTF	TGTGCCAGCAGTAATCCGGGACAGGGGGATGGCTACACCTTC
TRBV7-2	-	TRBJ2-7	TRBD1	CASRTTGQGGYEQYF	TGTGCCAGCAGAACTACGGGACAGGGGGGTTACGAGCAGTACTTC
TRBV7-9	-	TRBJ2-3	TRBD2	CASVNSGGADTQYF	TGTGCCAGCGTAAATAGCGGGGGGGCGGATACGCAGTATTTT
TRBV5-1	-	TRBJ2-5	TRBD2	CASIREASGSLETQYF	TGCGCCAGCATCCGGGAGGCTAGCGGGAGTCTAGAGACCCAGTACTTC
TRBV19	once	TRBJ1-5	-	CASSPDLDRIQPQHF	TGTGCCAGTAGTCCTGACCTCGACAGAATTCAGCCCCAGCATTTT
TRBV2	once	TRBJ2-1	TRBD2	CASSDRAGESYNEQFF	TGTGCCAGCAGTGATCGGGCGGGAGAATCCTACAATGAGCAGTTCTTC
TRBV5-8	once	TRBJ1-1	-	CASRSKRGQFEAFF	TGTGCCAGCAGGTCTAAAAGAGGGCAGTTCGAAGCTTTCTTT
TRBV7-3	-	TRBJ2-1	TRBD2	CASSWAGTSGTNNEQFF	TGTGCCAGCAGCTGGGCTGGGACTAGCGGGACCAACAATGAGCAGTTCTTC
TRBV5-6	-	TRBJ2-3	TRBD2	CASSSLAGGTDTQYF	TGTGCCAGCAGCTCACTAGCGGGGGGCACAGATACGCAGTATTTT
TRBV4-2	-	TRBJ2-1	TRBD2	CASSARAGGPTNEQFF	TGTGCCAGCAGCGCAAGAGCGGGAGGGCCGACCAATGAGCAGTTCTTC
TRBV19	-	TRBJ2-3	-	CASISRNTDTQYF	TGTGCCAGTATTTCCAGGAACACAGATACGCAGTATTTT
TRBV14	few	TRBJ1-3	-	CASSLSRNTIYF	TGTGCCAGCAGCCTTAGTCGAAACACCATATATTTT
TRBV5-1	-	TRBJ2-5	-	CASSFLGPKETQYF	TGCGCCAGCAGCTTCTTGGGGCCCAAAGAGACCCAGTACTTC
TRBV7-2	-	TRBJ2-1	-	CASSVIPPAVTYNEQFF	TGTGCCAGCAGCGTCATCCCCCCTGCGGTAACCTACAATGAGCAGTTCTTC
TRBV7-9	once	TRBJ1-1	TRBD1	CASSYRRGQLNTEAFF	TGTGCCAGCAGCTACAGAAGGGGACAGTTGAACACTGAAGCTTTCTTT
TRBV6-5	few	TRBJ2-7	-	CASSSNPGYEQYF	TGTGCCAGCAGTTCAAACCCAGGCTACGAGCAGTACTTC
TRBV18	few	TRBJ1-6	-	CASTIGQNYNSPLHF	TGTGCCAGCACAATAGGACAGAATTATAATTCACCCCTCCACTTT
TRBV6-1	once	TRBJ2-5	-	CASSDLLRGETQYF	TGTGCCAGCAGTGACCTACTAAGAGGGGAGACCCAGTACTTC
TRBV30	-	TRBJ2-7	-	CAWSAPGSYEQYF	TGTGCCTGGAGTGCTCCAGGGTCCTACGAGCAGTACTTC